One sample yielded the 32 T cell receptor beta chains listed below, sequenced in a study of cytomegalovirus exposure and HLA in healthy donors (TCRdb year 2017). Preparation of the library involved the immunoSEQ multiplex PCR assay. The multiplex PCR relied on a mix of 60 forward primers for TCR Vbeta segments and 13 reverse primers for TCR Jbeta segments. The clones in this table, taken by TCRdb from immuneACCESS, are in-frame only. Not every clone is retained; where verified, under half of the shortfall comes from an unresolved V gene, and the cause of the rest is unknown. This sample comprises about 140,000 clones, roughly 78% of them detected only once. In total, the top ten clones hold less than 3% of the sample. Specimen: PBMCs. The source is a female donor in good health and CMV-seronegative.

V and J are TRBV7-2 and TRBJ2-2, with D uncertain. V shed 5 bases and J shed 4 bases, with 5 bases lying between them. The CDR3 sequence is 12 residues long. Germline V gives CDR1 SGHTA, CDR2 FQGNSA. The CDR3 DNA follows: TGTGCCAGCAGCGTATTCACCGGGGAGCTGTTTTTT. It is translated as CASSVFTGELFF. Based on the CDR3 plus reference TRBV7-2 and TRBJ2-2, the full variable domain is GAGVSQSPSNKVTEKGKDVELRCDPISGHTALYWYRQSLGQGLEFLIYFQGNSAPDKSGLPSDRFSAERTGGSVSTLTIQRTQQEDSAVYLCASSVFTGELFFGEGSRLTVL.

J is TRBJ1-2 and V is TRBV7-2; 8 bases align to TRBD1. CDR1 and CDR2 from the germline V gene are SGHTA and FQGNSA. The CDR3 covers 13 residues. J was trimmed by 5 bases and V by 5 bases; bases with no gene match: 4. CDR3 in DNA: TGTGCCAGCAGCCGTGGACAGGGATATGGCTACACCTTC. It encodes CASSRGQGYGYTF. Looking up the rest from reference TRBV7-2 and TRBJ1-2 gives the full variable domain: GAGVSQSPSNKVTEKGKDVELRCDPISGHTALYWYRQSLGQGLEFLIYFQGNSAPDKSGLPSDRFSAERTGGSVSTLTIQRTQQEDSAVYLCASSRGQGYGYTFGSGTRLTVV.

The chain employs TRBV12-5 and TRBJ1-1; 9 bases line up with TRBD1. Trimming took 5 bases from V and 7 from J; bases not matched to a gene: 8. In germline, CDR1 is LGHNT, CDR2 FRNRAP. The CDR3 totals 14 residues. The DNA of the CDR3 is TGTGCTAGTGGTCAGGGACAGGGTAGGATTGAAGCTTTCTTT. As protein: CASGQGQGRIEAFF.

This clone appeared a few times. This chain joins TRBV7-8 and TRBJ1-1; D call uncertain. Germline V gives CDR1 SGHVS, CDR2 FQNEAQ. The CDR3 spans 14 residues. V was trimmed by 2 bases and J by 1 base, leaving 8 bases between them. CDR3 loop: CASSLIRWNTEAFF. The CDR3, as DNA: TGTGCCAGCAGCTTAATTCGTTGGAACACTGAAGCTTTCTTT.

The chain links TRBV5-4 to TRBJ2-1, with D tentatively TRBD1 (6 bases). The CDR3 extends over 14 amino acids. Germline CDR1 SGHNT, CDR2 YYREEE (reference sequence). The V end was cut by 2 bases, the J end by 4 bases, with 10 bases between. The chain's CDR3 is CASSFDRTYNEQFF. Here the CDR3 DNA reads TGTGCCAGCAGCTTCGACAGGACTTACAATGAGCAGTTCTTC. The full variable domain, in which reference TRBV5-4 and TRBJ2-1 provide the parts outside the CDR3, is ETGVTQSPTHLIKTRGQQVTLRCSSQSGHNTVSWYQQALGQGPQFIFQYYREEENGRGNFPPRFSGLQFPNYSSELNVNALELDDSALYLCASSFDRTYNEQFFGPGTRLTVL.

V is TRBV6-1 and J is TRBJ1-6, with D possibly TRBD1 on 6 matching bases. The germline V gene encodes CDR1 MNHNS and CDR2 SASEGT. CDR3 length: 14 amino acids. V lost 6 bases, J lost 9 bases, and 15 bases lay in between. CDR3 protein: CASSNGQRLSPLHF. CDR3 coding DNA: TGTGCCAGCAGCAATGGACAGCGCCTTTCACCCCTCCACTTT.

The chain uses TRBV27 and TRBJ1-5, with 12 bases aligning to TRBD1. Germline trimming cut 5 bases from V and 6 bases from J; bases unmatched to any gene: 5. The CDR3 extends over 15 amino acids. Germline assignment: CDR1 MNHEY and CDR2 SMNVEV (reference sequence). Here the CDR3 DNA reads TGTGCCAGCAGTCCCGGGACAGGGGGCACTCAGCCCCAGCATTTT. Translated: CASSPGTGGTQPQHF.

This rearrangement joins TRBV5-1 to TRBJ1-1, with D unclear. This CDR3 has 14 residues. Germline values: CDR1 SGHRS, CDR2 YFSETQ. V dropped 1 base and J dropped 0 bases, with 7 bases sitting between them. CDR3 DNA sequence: TGCGCCAGCAGCTTGACCTACTTGAACACTGAAGCTTTCTTT. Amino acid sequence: CASSLTYLNTEAFF.

CDR3 sequence (DNA): TGTGCCAGCAGTATAAGCGGGAGGCCCCCTTGGAATGAGCAGTTCTTC. Translated, it gives CASSISGRPPWNEQFF. The chain uses TRBV7-9 and TRBJ2-1; 9 bases align to TRBD2. Germline loops: CDR1 SEHNR, CDR2 FQNEAQ (reference sequence). There are 16 residues in the CDR3. The junction had 13 bases not matched to a gene; V was cut back by 6 bases and J by 7 bases.

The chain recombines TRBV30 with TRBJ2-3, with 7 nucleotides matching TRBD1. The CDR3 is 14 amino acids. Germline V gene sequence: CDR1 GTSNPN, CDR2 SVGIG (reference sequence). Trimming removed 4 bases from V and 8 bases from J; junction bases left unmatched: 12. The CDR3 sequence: CAWNERGRMGTQYF. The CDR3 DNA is TGTGCCTGGAACGAGAGGGGGCGGATGGGTACGCAGTATTTT.

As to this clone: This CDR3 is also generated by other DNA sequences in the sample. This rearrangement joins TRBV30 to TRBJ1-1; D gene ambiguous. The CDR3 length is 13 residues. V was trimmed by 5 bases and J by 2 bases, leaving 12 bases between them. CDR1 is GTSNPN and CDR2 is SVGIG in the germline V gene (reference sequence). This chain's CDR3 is CAWRTGINTEAFF. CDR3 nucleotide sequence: TGTGCCTGGCGGACGGGGATAAACACTGAAGCTTTCTTT. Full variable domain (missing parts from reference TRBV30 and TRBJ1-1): SQTIHQWPATLVQPVGSPLSLECTVEGTSNPNLYWYRQAAGRGLQLLFYSVGIGQISSEVPQNLSASRPQDRQFILSSKKLLLSDSGFYLCAWRTGINTEAFFGQGTRLTVV.

CDR3 sequence (DNA): TGTGCCAGCAGCCTTTGGACAGGGGAAACCGGGGAGCTGTTTTTT. This translates into CASSLWTGETGELFF. V is TRBV7-8 and J is TRBJ2-2; 9 nucleotides line up with TRBD1. V gave up 5 bases and J gave up 5 bases; unmatched junction bases: 6. This CDR3 is built from 15 residues. The germline gives CDR1 SGHVS, CDR2 FQNEAQ.

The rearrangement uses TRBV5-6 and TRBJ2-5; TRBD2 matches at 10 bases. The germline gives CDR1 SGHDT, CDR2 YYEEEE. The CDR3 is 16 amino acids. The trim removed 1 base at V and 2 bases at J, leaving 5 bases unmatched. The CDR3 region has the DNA TGTGCCAGCAGCTTGTGGGCTAGCGGGGGTCAAGAGACCCAGTACTTC. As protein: CASSLWASGGQETQYF.

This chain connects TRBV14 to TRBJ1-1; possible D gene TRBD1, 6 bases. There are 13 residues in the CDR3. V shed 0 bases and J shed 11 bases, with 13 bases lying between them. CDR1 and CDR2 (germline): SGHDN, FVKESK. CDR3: CASSQDRGRGAFF. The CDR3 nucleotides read TGTGCCAGCAGCCAAGATCGGGGGCGGGGGGCTTTCTTT.

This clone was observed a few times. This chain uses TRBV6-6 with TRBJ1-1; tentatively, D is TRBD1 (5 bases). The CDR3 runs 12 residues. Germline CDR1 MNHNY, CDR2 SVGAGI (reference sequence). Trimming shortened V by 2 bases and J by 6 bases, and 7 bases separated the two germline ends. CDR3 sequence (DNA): TGTGCCAGCAGTTACGGGGGGGCTGAAGCTTTCTTT. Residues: CASSYGGAEAFF.

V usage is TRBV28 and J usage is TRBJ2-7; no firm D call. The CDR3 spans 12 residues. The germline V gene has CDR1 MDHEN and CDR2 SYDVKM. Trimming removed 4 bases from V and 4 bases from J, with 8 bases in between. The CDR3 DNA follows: TGTGCCAGCAGTTCTCAGATATACGAGCAGTACTTC. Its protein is CASSSQIYEQYF.

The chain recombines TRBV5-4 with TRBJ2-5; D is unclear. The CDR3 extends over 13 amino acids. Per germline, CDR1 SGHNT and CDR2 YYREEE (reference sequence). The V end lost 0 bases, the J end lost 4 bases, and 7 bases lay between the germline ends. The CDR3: CASSLVGGETQYF. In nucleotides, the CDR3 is TGTGCCAGCAGCTTGGTCGGTGGAGAGACCCAGTACTTC.

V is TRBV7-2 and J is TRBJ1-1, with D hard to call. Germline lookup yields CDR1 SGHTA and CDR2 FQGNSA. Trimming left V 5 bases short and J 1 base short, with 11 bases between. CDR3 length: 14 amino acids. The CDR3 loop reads CASSPFSGNTEAFF. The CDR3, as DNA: TGTGCCAGCAGCCCGTTTTCAGGGAACACTGAAGCTTTCTTT.

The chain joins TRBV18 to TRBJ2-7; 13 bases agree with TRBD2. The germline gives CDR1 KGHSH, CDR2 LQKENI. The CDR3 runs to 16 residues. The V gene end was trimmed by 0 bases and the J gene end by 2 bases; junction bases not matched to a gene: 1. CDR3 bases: TGTGCCAGCTCACCACCACTAGCGGGAGGGCCCTACGAGCAGTACTTC. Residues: CASSPPLAGGPYEQYF.

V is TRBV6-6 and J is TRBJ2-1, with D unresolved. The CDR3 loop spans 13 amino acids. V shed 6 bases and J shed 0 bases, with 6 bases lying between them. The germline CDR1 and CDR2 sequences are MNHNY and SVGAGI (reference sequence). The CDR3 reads CASRLSSYNEQFF. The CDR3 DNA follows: TGTGCCAGCAGACTATCCTCCTACAATGAGCAGTTCTTC.

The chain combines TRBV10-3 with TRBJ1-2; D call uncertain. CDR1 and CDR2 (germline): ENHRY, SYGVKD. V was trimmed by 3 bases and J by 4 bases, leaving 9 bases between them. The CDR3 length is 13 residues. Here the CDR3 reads CAISDPGIYGYTF. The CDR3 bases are TGTGCCATCAGTGATCCGGGTATCTATGGCTACACCTTC.

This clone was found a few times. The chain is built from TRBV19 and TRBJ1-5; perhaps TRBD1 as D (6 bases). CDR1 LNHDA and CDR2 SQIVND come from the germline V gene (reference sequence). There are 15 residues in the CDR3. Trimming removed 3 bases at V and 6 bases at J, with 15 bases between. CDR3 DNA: TGTGCCAGTAGTATGTCAGGGGATCAGGGTCAGCCCCAGCATTTT. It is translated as CASSMSGDQGQPQHF.

The CDR3 DNA follows: TGTGCCTGGGGGACAACAGGAAACACCATATATTTT. It yields the protein CAWGTTGNTIYF. V usage is TRBV28 and J usage is TRBJ1-3, with D tentatively TRBD1 (6 bases). Germline lookup yields CDR1 MDHEN and CDR2 SYDVKM. V dropped 11 bases and J dropped 4 bases, with 12 bases sitting between them. This CDR3 region has 12 residues.

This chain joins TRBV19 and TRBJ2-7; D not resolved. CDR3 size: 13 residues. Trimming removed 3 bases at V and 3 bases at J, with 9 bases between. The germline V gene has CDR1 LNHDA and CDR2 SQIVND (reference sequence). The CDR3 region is CASSISPSYEQYF. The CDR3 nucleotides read TGTGCCAGTAGTATCTCTCCCAGCTACGAGCAGTACTTC.

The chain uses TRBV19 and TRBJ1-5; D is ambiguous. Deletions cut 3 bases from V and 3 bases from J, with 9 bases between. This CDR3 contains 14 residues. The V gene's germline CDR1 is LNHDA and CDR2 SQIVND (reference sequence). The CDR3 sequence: CASSMGGINQPQHF. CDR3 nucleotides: TGTGCCAGTAGTATGGGAGGGATCAATCAGCCCCAGCATTTT.

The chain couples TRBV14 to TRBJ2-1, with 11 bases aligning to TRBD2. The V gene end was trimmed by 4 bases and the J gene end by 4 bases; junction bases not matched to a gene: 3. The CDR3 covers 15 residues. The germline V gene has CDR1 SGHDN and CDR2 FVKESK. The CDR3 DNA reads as TGTGCCAGCAGCCTCGGGACTAGCGGATACAATGAGCAGTTCTTC. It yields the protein CASSLGTSGYNEQFF.

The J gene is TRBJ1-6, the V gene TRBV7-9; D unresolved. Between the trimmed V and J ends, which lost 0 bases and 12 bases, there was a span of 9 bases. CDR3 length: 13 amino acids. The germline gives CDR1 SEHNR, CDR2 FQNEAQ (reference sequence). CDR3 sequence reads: CASSLANREPLHF. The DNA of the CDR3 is TGTGCCAGCAGCTTAGCTAACCGGGAACCCCTCCACTTT.

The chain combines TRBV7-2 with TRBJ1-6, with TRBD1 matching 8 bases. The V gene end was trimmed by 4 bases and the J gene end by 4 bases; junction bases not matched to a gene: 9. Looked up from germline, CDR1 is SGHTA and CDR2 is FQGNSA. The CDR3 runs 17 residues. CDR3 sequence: CASSSGQARPYNSPLHF. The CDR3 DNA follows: TGTGCCAGCAGCTCGGGACAGGCGAGACCATATAATTCACCCCTCCACTTT.

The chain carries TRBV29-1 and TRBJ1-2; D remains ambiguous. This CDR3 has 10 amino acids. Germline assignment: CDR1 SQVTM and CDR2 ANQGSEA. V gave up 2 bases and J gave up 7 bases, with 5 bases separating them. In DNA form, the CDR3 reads TGCAGCGTTGAAAGAGGTGGCTACACCTTC. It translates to CSVERGGYTF.

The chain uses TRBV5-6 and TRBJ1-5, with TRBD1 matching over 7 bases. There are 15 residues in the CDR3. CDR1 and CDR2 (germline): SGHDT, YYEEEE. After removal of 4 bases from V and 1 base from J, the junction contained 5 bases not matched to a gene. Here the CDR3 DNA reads TGTGCCAGCAGCCACAGGGGATCGAGCAATCAGCCCCAGCATTTT. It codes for CASSHRGSSNQPQHF.

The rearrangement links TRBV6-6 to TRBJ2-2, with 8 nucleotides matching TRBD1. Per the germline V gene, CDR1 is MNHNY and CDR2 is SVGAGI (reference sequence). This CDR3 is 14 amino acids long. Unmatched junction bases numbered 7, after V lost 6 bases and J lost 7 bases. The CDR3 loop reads CASRSRTGIGELFF. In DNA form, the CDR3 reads TGTGCCAGCAGATCCCGGACAGGGATCGGGGAGCTGTTTTTT.

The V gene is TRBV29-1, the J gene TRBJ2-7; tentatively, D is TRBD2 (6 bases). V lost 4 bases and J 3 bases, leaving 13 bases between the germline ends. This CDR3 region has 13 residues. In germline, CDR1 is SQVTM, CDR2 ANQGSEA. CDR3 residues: CSVAGTYNYEQYF. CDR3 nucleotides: TGCAGCGTTGCTGGGACTTACAACTACGAGCAGTACTTC.